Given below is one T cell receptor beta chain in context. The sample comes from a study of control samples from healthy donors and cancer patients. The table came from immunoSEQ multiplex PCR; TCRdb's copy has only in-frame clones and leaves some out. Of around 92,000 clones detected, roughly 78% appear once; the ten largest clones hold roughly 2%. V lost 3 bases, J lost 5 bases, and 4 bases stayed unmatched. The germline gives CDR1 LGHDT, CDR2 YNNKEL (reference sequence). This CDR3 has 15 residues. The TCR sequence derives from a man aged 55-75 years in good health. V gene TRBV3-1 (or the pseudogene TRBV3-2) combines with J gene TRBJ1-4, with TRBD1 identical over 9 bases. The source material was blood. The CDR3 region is CASSHTGTGNEKLFF. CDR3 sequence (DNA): TGTGCCAGCAGCCATACCGGGACAGGGAATGAAAAACTGTTTTTT.